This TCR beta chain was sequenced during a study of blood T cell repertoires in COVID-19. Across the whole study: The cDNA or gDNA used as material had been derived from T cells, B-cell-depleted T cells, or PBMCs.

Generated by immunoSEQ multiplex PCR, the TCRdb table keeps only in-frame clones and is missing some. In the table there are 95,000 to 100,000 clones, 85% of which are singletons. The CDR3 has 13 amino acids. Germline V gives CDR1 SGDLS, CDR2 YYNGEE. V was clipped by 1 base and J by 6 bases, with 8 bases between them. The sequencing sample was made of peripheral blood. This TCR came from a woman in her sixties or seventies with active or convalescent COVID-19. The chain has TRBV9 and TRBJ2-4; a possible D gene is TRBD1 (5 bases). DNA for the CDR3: TGTGCCAGCAGCGTACCAGGGTCAAACATTCAGTACTTC. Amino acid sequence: CASSVPGSNIQYF.